Following are 8 T cell receptor beta chains from one sample sequenced in a study of T cells in Graves' hyperthyroidism and ophthalmopathy. Using RNA transcripts as the source, TCR beta CDR3 regions were amplified. With the HTBI primer set, the TCR CDR3 went through a first round of RT-PCR. TCRdb reprocessed the multiplex PCR reads via MiXCR and lists one record per CDR3 protein. The repertoire includes 550,000 to 650,000 distinct CDR3 sequences, roughly 14% of them detected once, and 5% to 7% sits in the top ten. Sequencing was performed on blood. Receptor source: a woman between 25 and 40 years old with Graves' hyperthyroidism that later progressed to Graves' ophthalmopathy.

On this clonotype: This may arise from a read error, as a much more abundant clone is one base away. The chain recombines TRBV28 with TRBJ2-6, with D possibly matching TRBD1 (6 bases). The V gene's germline CDR1 is MDHEN and CDR2 SYDVKM. CDR3 length: 16 amino acids. CDR3 residues: CTSSLVWGPGANVLTF. Here the CDR3 DNA reads TGTACCAGCAGTTTAGTTTGGGGGCCCGGGGCCAACGTCCTGACTTTC. Looking up the rest from reference TRBV28 and TRBJ2-6 gives the full variable domain: DVKVTQSSRYLVKRTGEKVFLECVQDMDHENMFWYRQDPGLGLRLIYFSYDVKMKEKGDIPEGYSVSREKKERFSLILESASTNQTSMYLCTSSLVWGPGANVLTFGAGSRLTVL.

There are a few counts of this clonotype. The chain joins TRBV14 to TRBJ2-1, with TRBD2 identical over 7 bases. In germline, CDR1 is SGHDN, CDR2 FVKESK. After removal of 5 bases from V and 0 bases from J, the junction contained 16 bases not matched to a gene. The CDR3 is made up of 19 amino acids. CDR3 region: CASSGTGTTGPSSYNEQFF. The CDR3 DNA is TGTGCCAGCAGCGGTACCGGGACTACCGGCCCCAGCTCCTACAATGAGCAGTTCTTC.

For this clonotype: A read error may be the cause here, since a much bigger clone is one base away. The V call is TRBV6-5, the J call TRBJ1-3; D not certain. V lost 7 bases and J 4 bases, leaving 8 bases between the germline ends. The CDR3 has 12 amino acids. The germline V gene encodes CDR1 MNHEY and CDR2 SVGAGI. CDR3 nucleotide sequence: TGTGCCAGCAATTCGTCCGGAAACACCATATATTTT. This translates into CASNSSGNTIYF.

This chain links TRBV19 with TRBJ1-1, with D unresolved. The germline V and J ends were trimmed by 4 bases and 2 bases, with 17 bases remaining between them. The CDR3 contains 16 residues. Germline CDR1 LNHDA, CDR2 SQIVND (reference sequence). The CDR3 DNA reads TGTGCCAGTAGTACAGGTCCGCGGGCAGGCAACACTGAAGCTTTCTTT. Protein: CASSTGPRAGNTEAFF.

This clonotype was recorded many times. The chain is built from TRBV10-3 and TRBJ2-7; 7 bases are shared with TRBD1. J was trimmed by 2 bases and V by 8 bases; bases with no gene match: 3. Germline CDR1 ENHRY, CDR2 SYGVKD. This CDR3 is built from 12 residues. CDR3 region: CAIGDSTYEQYF. CDR3 bases: TGTGCCATCGGGGACAGTACCTACGAGCAGTACTTC.

This clonotype was seen ten or more times. The chain carries TRBV14 and TRBJ2-1, with 13 bases identical to TRBD2. CDR3 size: 18 residues. Germline V gene sequence: CDR1 SGHDN, CDR2 FVKESK. V gave up 4 bases and J gave up 7 bases; unmatched junction bases: 13. The CDR3 nucleotides are TGTGCCAGCAGCCGTGGGGTAGGGGGACTAGCGGGAAAGAATGAGCAGTTCTTC. Translation gives CASSRGVGGLAGKNEQFF. Supplemented by reference TRBV14 and TRBJ2-1, the full variable domain reads EAGVTQFPSHSVIEKGQTVTLRCDPISGHDNLYWYRRVMGKEIKFLLHFVKESKQDESGMPNNRFLAERTGGTYSTLKVQPAELEDSGVYFCASSRGVGGLAGKNEQFFGPGTRLTVL.

This chain uses TRBV30 with TRBJ1-5; D might be TRBD1 (6 bases). The CDR3 is 15 amino acids. V gave up 1 base and J gave up 0 bases, with 10 bases separating them. Germline lookup yields CDR1 GTSNPN and CDR2 SVGIG (reference sequence). The CDR3 loop reads CAWSAGASSNQPQHF. The CDR3 nucleotides read TGTGCCTGGAGTGCAGGGGCATCTAGCAATCAGCCCCAGCATTTT.

The sample holds a few counts of this clonotype. J is TRBJ2-4 and V is TRBV20-1, with TRBD1 matching 7 bases. J gave up 4 bases and V 8 bases, and 14 bases lay outside the gene matches. The V gene's germline CDR1 is DFQATT and CDR2 SNEGSKA (reference sequence). There are 15 residues in the CDR3. This chain's CDR3 is CSTPGPRDSKNIQYF. The CDR3 DNA reads TGCAGTACTCCTGGACCCCGGGACAGTAAAAACATTCAGTACTTC.